Listed below are T cell receptor beta chains from one sample, sequenced in a study of human CD4 T cells and Enterobacteriaceae. TCRdb's copy holds only in-frame clones and misses some; the assay was immunoSEQ multiplex PCR. The sample shows about 26,000 clones, roughly 80% of them seen only once. Sequencing was done on a sample of memory CD4+ T cells from blood. Receptors were obtained from a human donor in good health. CDR3s include the opening cysteine and the closing phenylalanine or tryptophan. D genes are given only for firm matches.

j_gene,d_gene,v_gene,CDR3nt,CDR3aa
TRBJ2-7,NA,TRBV5-1,TGCGCCAGCAGCTTGGCCTTTCGATACGAGCAGTACTTC,CASSLAFRYEQYF
TRBJ2-3,NA,TRBV10-3,TGTGCCATCCGGTTCACAGATACGCAGTATTTT,CAIRFTDTQYF
TRBJ2-5,NA,TRBV7-7,TGTGCCAGCAGCTATCGGTGGGCTCAAGAGACCCAGTACTTC,CASSYRWAQETQYF
TRBJ2-7,NA,TRBV5-1,TGCGCCAGCAGCGAAACCGGGATAATCTACGAGCAGTACTTC,CASSETGIIYEQYF
TRBJ2-7,NA,TRBV6-1,TGTGCCAGCAGTGAATTGGGTCACGAGCAGTACTTC,CASSELGHEQYF
TRBJ2-7,NA,TRBV27,TGTGCCAGCAGTTTAAATGGGGATGAGCAGTACTTC,CASSLNGDEQYF
TRBJ1-2,NA,TRBV30,TGTGCCTGGAGCGAAGACCAGGGGAATAACTATGGCTACACCTTC,CAWSEDQGNNYGYTF
TRBJ2-5,NA,TRBV7-9,TGTGCCAGCAGCCCCGGACCAGGGCCCCAAGAGACCCAGTACTTC,CASSPGPGPQETQYF
TRBJ1-6,NA,TRBV7-2,TGTGCCAGCAGCTTAGACGGACACGGTAATTCACCCCTCCACTTT,CASSLDGHGNSPLHF
TRBJ1-2,TRBD1,TRBV28,TGTGCCAGCAGTTATGGGACAGGGGTTAACTATGGCTACACCTTC,CASSYGTGVNYGYTF
TRBJ2-7,TRBD1,TRBV7-9,TGTGCCAGCAGCTTAATGTCTGGGACAGGGGACTCCGAGCAGTACTTC,CASSLMSGTGDSEQYF
TRBJ2-7,NA,TRBV28,TGTGCCAGCAGTTTTCCGACCCCCGGGAGACAGCCGCAGTACTTC,CASSFPTPGRQPQYF